These 24 T cell receptor beta chains were sequenced from one sample in a study of CD8 T cells in Susac syndrome. RNA, at about 0.45 to 1 ug, was reverse transcribed with random hexamers. TCRdb ran MiXCR on the immunoSEQ multiplex PCR reads and lists one entry per CDR3 protein. The sample lists under 200,000 distinct CDR3 sequences, 85% to 95% seen once, with 0.12% in the top ten. The sequenced material came from CD4+ T cells from PBMCs. Every receptor here comes from a human donor with Susac syndrome.

The chain is built from TRBV5-4 and TRBJ2-3; D is possibly TRBD2 (6 bases). The germline V gene encodes CDR1 SGHNT and CDR2 YYREEE (reference sequence). Trimming shortened V by 3 bases and J by 4 bases, and 12 bases separated the two germline ends. The CDR3 consists of 14 residues. The CDR3 region is CASSSGTEPDTQYF. CDR3 coding DNA: TGTGCCAGCAGCTCCGGGACTGAACCAGATACGCAGTATTTT.

This sequence joins TRBV19 and TRBJ2-5, with TRBD2 matching 7 bases. The ends lost 1 base at V and 4 bases at J; junction bases unmatched: 3. This CDR3 region has 14 residues. The germline CDR1 and CDR2 sequences are LNHDA and SQIVND (reference sequence). CDR3 nucleotide sequence: TGTGCCAGTAGTATAGCCAGCGGGGCAGAGACCCAGTACTTC. Amino acid sequence: CASSIASGAETQYF.

The rearrangement links TRBV20-1 to TRBJ1-5; D call uncertain. Germline CDR1 DFQATT, CDR2 SNEGSKA (reference sequence). V dropped 0 bases and J dropped 7 bases, with 16 bases sitting between them. The CDR3 totals 15 residues. This chain's CDR3 is CSAREGGPGSQPQHF. CDR3 sequence (DNA): TGCAGTGCTAGAGAAGGCGGGCCGGGTAGCCAGCCCCAGCATTTT.

The chain links TRBV3-1 to TRBJ1-1; D call uncertain. V was clipped by 5 bases and J by 7 bases, with 14 bases between them. The CDR3 is made up of 13 amino acids. Germline-derived CDR1 and CDR2 are LGHDT and YNNKEL (reference sequence). The CDR3 region has the DNA TGTGCCAGCAGCTTTCAAGGTTTGAATGAAGCTTTCTTT. Protein product: CASSFQGLNEAFF.

The chain employs TRBV15 and TRBJ2-5; D tentatively reads TRBD1 or TRBD2 (6 bases each). CDR1 is LNHNV, CDR2 YYDKDF, per germline (reference sequence). The CDR3 covers 15 residues. V was trimmed by 6 bases and J by 5 bases, leaving 19 bases between them. The CDR3 region has the DNA TGTGCCACCAGAAAGCCCTCCGGGGGCCGGGAGACCCAGTACTTC. Amino acid sequence: CATRKPSGGRETQYF.

J is TRBJ2-3 and V is TRBV5-1; D unresolved. This CDR3 is 13 amino acids long. CDR1 is SGHRS, CDR2 YFSETQ, per germline. V lost 4 bases and J lost 4, with 10 bases in between. The CDR3 reads CASSNPTADTQYF. As DNA, the CDR3 is TGCGCCAGCAGCAACCCCACGGCAGATACGCAGTATTTT.

The chain carries TRBV20-1 and TRBJ2-7; D assignment may be TRBD1 or TRBD2 (5 bases each). This CDR3 is built from 13 residues. Germline CDR1 and CDR2: DFQATT and SNEGSKA (reference sequence). The V gene lost 4 bases and the J gene lost 2 bases, with 12 bases spanning the gap. CDR3 nucleotides: TGCAGTGCTACCGGGACCCTCCCCTACGAGCAGTACTTC. It codes for CSATGTLPYEQYF.

The chain links TRBV4-2 to TRBJ1-3; no reliable D call. This CDR3 is 15 amino acids long. Deletions cut 1 base from V and 0 bases from J, with 7 bases between. Germline loops: CDR1 LGHNA, CDR2 YNFKEQ. CDR3 sequence: CASSQAGDSGNTIYF. In DNA, the CDR3 is TGTGCCAGCAGCCAAGCCGGGGACTCTGGAAACACCATATATTTT.

The chain combines TRBV9 with TRBJ2-3; D remains ambiguous. The CDR3 runs to 11 residues. The germline V and J ends were trimmed by 7 bases and 6 bases, with 9 bases remaining between them. CDR1 and CDR2 from the germline V gene are SGDLS and YYNGEE. DNA of the CDR3: TGTGCCAGCGGCCCCCTGGATACGCAGTATTTT. It codes for CASGPLDTQYF.

The V call is TRBV6-1, the J call TRBJ1-1; tentative D call: TRBD1 (5 bases). The CDR3 has 13 amino acids. Per germline, CDR1 MNHNS and CDR2 SASEGT. V was shortened by 8 bases and J by 4 bases, with 14 bases between the two germline ends. CDR3: CASGPQGSTEAFF. Written as DNA, the CDR3 is TGTGCCAGCGGCCCTCAGGGAAGCACTGAAGCTTTCTTT.

The V gene is TRBV10-1, the J gene TRBJ2-1; 11 bases match TRBD2. The V gene's germline CDR1 is WNHNN and CDR2 SYGVQD (reference sequence). The CDR3 extends over 13 amino acids. V lost 10 bases, J lost 12 bases, and 11 bases stayed unmatched. CDR3 protein: CATGLAGVPRQFF. The CDR3 DNA is TGCGCCACCGGACTAGCGGGTGTACCACGGCAGTTCTTC.

The chain couples TRBV27 to TRBJ1-6; 10 bases line up with TRBD1. The CDR3 covers 14 residues. The germline CDR1 and CDR2 sequences are MNHEY and SMNVEV (reference sequence). After removal of 6 bases from V and 8 bases from J, the junction contained 4 bases not matched to a gene. This chain's CDR3 is CASSRDRGYSPLHF. The CDR3 DNA reads TGTGCCAGCAGCCGGGACAGGGGATATTCACCCCTCCACTTT.

To note about this clonotype: At one of its ends the junction is not consistent with the germline gene, which may arise from a read error. The genes are TRBV15 and TRBJ1-4; D remains ambiguous. The CDR3 consists of 12 residues. Germline lookup yields CDR1 LNHNV and CDR2 YYDKDF (reference sequence). The DNA of the CDR3 is TGTGCCACCAGCAGAGATCGAGGAGCATCGGTTTTT. Translating it yields CATSRDRGASVF. Full variable domain (outside the CDR3, taken from reference TRBV15 and TRBJ1-4): DAMVIQNPRYQVTQFGKPVTLSCSQTLNHNVMYWYQQKSSQAPKLLFHYYDKDFNNEADTPDNFQSRRPNTSFCFLDIRSPGLGDTAMYLCATSRDRGASVFGSGTQLSVL.

The gene calls are TRBV10-3 and TRBJ1-6; possible D gene TRBD1, 5 bases. Looked up from germline, CDR1 is ENHRY and CDR2 is SYGVKD. The V end lost 10 bases, the J end lost 8 bases, and 18 bases lay between the germline ends. The CDR3 spans 14 residues. The CDR3 region has the DNA TGTGCCACCACCCCCCAGGCACAGGATTCACCCCTCCACTTT. Protein product: CATTPQAQDSPLHF.

This sequence joins TRBV20-1 and TRBJ1-1; 7 bases map to TRBD1. The CDR3 runs to 13 residues. From germline, CDR1 is DFQATT and CDR2 SNEGSKA (reference sequence). The ends lost 2 bases at V and 8 bases at J; junction bases unmatched: 8. The CDR3, as DNA: TGCAGTGCTAGAACCCGACAGGGTAGGGAAGCTTTCTTT. This gives the protein CSARTRQGREAFF.

The chain recombines TRBV29-1 with TRBJ2-7, with 11 bases that match TRBD1. This CDR3 region has 14 residues. In germline, CDR1 is SQVTM, CDR2 ANQGSEA. Trimming at V came to 4 bases and at J to 5 bases, leaving 7 bases not matched to a gene. The CDR3 DNA reads TGCAGCGTTGCAAGAGGACAGGGGGCTAACGAGCAGTACTTC. As protein: CSVARGQGANEQYF.

This chain connects TRBV12-3 or TRBV12-4 to TRBJ2-5, with 7 bases fitting TRBD1. V gave up 1 base and J gave up 2 bases; unmatched junction bases: 4. This CDR3 is 15 amino acids long. CDR3 DNA sequence: TGTGCCAGCAGTTTAGGGCCCAGGGGGCAAGAGACCCAGTACTTC. Translating gives CASSLGPRGQETQYF.

The genes are TRBV3-1 and TRBJ1-6; TRBD1 agrees at 8 bases. The V gene end was trimmed by 5 bases and the J gene end by 6 bases; junction bases not matched to a gene: 9. The germline V gene encodes CDR1 LGHDT and CDR2 YNNKEL (reference sequence). The CDR3 has 16 residues. CDR3 residues: CASSFGTGNFNSPLHF. As DNA, the CDR3 is TGTGCCAGCAGCTTCGGGACAGGCAACTTTAATTCACCCCTCCACTTT. Full variable domain (rest looked up from reference TRBV3-1 and TRBJ1-6): DTAVSQTPKYLVTQMGNDKSIKCEQNLGHDTMYWYKQDSKKFLKIMFSYNNKELIINETVPNRFSPKSPDKAHLNLHINSLELGDSAVYFCASSFGTGNFNSPLHFGNGTRLTVT.

This clonotype was seen just once. V and J are TRBV9 and TRBJ2-5; TRBD2 matches 9 bases. Germline CDR1 reads SGDLS; CDR2 reads YYNGEE. Trimming removed 1 base from V and 5 bases from J; junction bases left unmatched: 6. CDR3 length equals 15 residues. This chain's CDR3 is CASSVTLAGRETQYF. The CDR3 DNA reads as TGTGCCAGCAGCGTAACCCTAGCGGGGAGGGAGACCCAGTACTTC. The full variable domain, with the rest looked up from reference TRBV9 and TRBJ2-5, is DSGVTQTPKHLITATGQRVTLRCSPRSGDLSVYWYQQSLDQGLQFLIQYYNGEERAKGNILERFSAQQFPDLHSELNLSSLELGDSALYFCASSVTLAGRETQYFGPGTRLLVL.

The rearrangement uses TRBV7-2 and TRBJ2-7, with 16 bases matching TRBD2. This CDR3 comprises 17 residues. Germline V gives CDR1 SGHTA, CDR2 FQGNSA. With V trimmed by 4 bases and J by 4 bases, 7 bases remained unmatched. As DNA, the CDR3 is TGTGCCAGCAGCTCGGGACTAGCGGGGGGGCTTAGGTACGAGCAGTACTTC. Translated: CASSSGLAGGLRYEQYF.

CDR3 amino acids: CASTRGIKGGYTEAFF. The CDR3 DNA is TGTGCCAGCACGAGGGGGATTAAGGGCGGCTACACTGAAGCTTTCTTT. This rearrangement joins TRBV6-1 to TRBJ1-1; TRBD1 is a possible D gene (6 bases). Germline V gene sequence: CDR1 MNHNS, CDR2 SASEGT. Trimming took off 7 bases at V and 3 bases at J, with 21 bases between the two ends. CDR3 size: 16 residues.

The chain combines TRBV5-4 with TRBJ2-3, with 8 bases aligning to TRBD1. In germline, CDR1 is SGHNT, CDR2 YYREEE (reference sequence). Unmatched junction bases numbered 3, after V lost 3 bases and J lost 0 bases. The CDR3 totals 15 residues. The chain's CDR3 is CASSSTGASTDTQYF. For the CDR3, the DNA is TGTGCCAGCAGCTCGACAGGGGCTAGCACAGATACGCAGTATTTT. The full variable domain, in which reference TRBV5-4 and TRBJ2-3 provide the parts outside the CDR3, is ETGVTQSPTHLIKTRGQQVTLRCSSQSGHNTVSWYQQALGQGPQFIFQYYREEENGRGNFPPRFSGLQFPNYSSELNVNALELDDSALYLCASSSTGASTDTQYFGPGTRLTVL.

This chain uses TRBV2 with TRBJ2-7; perhaps TRBD1 as D (6 bases). CDR3 length: 13 amino acids. The germline V gene encodes CDR1 SNHLY and CDR2 FYNNEI. The germline V and J ends were trimmed by 7 bases and 2 bases, with 12 bases remaining between them. The chain's CDR3 is CASTGRGTYEQYF. In DNA, the CDR3 is TGTGCCAGCACGGGCAGGGGAACCTACGAGCAGTACTTC.

This sequence joins TRBV5-1 and TRBJ2-7, with D perhaps TRBD1 (6 bases). The CDR3 consists of 14 residues. Germline V gene data show CDR1 as SGHRS and CDR2 as YFSETQ. V gave up 4 bases and J gave up 3 bases, with 14 bases separating them. CDR3 nucleotides: TGCGCCAGCAGCGAACAGGGAGCCAACTACGAGCAGTACTTC. Translation gives CASSEQGANYEQYF.